A single sample is the source of the 13 T cell receptor beta chains below, sequenced in a study of blood T cell repertoires in COVID-19. Repertoires were generated with immunoSEQ multiplex PCR, while TCRdb's copy carries only in-frame clones and drops some. The sample consists of approximately 85,000 clones, about nine tenths of them appearing once. Input material: peripheral blood. Receptor source: a man between 45 and 60 years old with active or convalescent COVID-19.

This rearrangement joins TRBV2 to TRBJ1-4, with a possible D match to TRBD1 (5 bases). Germline CDR1 SNHLY, CDR2 FYNNEI. Trimming cost V 2 bases and J 8 bases, with 12 bases left between them. The CDR3 totals 14 residues. Here the CDR3 DNA reads TGTGCCAGCAGTGAAAATACAGGCAGGGAAAAACTGTTTTTT. This gives the protein CASSENTGREKLFF.

CDR3 DNA: TGCAGCGTAGGAACGGCGGGCTACTATGGCTACACCTTC. It encodes CSVGTAGYYGYTF. V gene TRBV29-1 combines with J gene TRBJ1-2, with D unresolved. V lost 6 bases to trimming and J lost 3 bases, with 14 bases between them. The CDR3 covers 13 residues. Germline loops: CDR1 SQVTM, CDR2 ANQGSEA.

The chain carries TRBV7-5 and TRBJ2-5; TRBD1 is taken as the D call from the table, unchecked against the DNA. TRBV7-5 is annotated as a pseudogene. The CDR3 is 16 amino acids. The CDR3 loop is CVRSPTDRGRQETQYF. CDR3 coding DNA: TGTGTCAGAAGTCCGACCGACAGGGGACGTCAAGAGACCCAGTACTTC.

The J gene is TRBJ2-7, the V gene TRBV27; 8 bases map to TRBD1. Germline trimming cut 5 bases from V and 6 bases from J; bases unmatched to any gene: 9. From germline, CDR1 is MNHEY and CDR2 SMNVEV (reference sequence). This CDR3 has 14 residues. The CDR3 protein is CASSQDRDGSEQYF. Here the CDR3 DNA reads TGTGCCAGCAGTCAGGACAGGGACGGGTCCGAGCAGTACTTC.

The chain employs TRBV19 and TRBJ1-5; TRBD1 agrees at 11 bases. The CDR3 is made up of 15 amino acids. The V gene's germline CDR1 is LNHDA and CDR2 SQIVND (reference sequence). Germline trimming cut 5 bases from V and 6 bases from J; bases unmatched to any gene: 6. The CDR3 protein is CASSVGQGAVQPQHF. The CDR3 DNA follows: TGTGCCAGTAGTGTTGGACAGGGGGCGGTTCAGCCCCAGCATTTT.

This chain uses TRBV29-1 with TRBJ1-6; 7 bases agree with TRBD1. Per germline, CDR1 SQVTM and CDR2 ANQGSEA. The CDR3 runs 14 residues. The J segment lost 5 bases and the V segment lost 4 bases, leaving 5 bases of the junction unmatched. The chain's CDR3 is CSVVPGTDNSPLHF. The CDR3 nucleotides read TGCAGCGTTGTCCCCGGGACAGATAATTCACCCCTCCACTTT. Variable domain in full (rest from reference TRBV29-1 and TRBJ1-6): SAVISQKPSRDICQRGTSLTIQCQVDSQVTMMFWYRQQPGQSLTLIATANQGSEATYESGFVIDKFPISRPNLTFSTLTVSNMSPEDSSIYLCSVVPGTDNSPLHFGNGTRLTVT.

The chain is built from TRBV6-5 and TRBJ2-6; a possible D gene is TRBD1 (5 bases). The CDR3 totals 15 residues. The V and J ends lost 6 bases and 0 bases respectively, with 9 bases between them. CDR1 is MNHEY and CDR2 is SVGAGI in the germline V gene. For the CDR3, the DNA is TGTGCCAGCAGCCCAGGGTCCTCTGGGGCCAACGTCCTGACTTTC. Translating gives CASSPGSSGANVLTF.

This clone was detected only once. The V and J genes are TRBV7-6 and TRBJ2-1, with 10 bases fitting TRBD2. Trimming took 0 bases from V and 7 from J; bases not matched to a gene: 3. This CDR3 contains 15 residues. Germline V gene lookup returns CDR1 SGHVS and CDR2 FNYEAQ. CDR3 sequence reads: CASSLAPGLANEQFF. CDR3 DNA: TGTGCCAGCAGCTTAGCTCCGGGACTAGCGAATGAGCAGTTCTTC.

The chain uses TRBV2 and TRBJ2-5, with 10 bases matching TRBD1. V shed 7 bases and J 4 bases; nucleotides not matched to a gene: 6. CDR3 length: 14 amino acids. Germline V gene sequence: CDR1 SNHLY, CDR2 FYNNEI. In nucleotides, the CDR3 is TGTGCCAGCACCATAGACAGGGGGCGAGAGACCCAGTACTTC. Translation gives CASTIDRGRETQYF.

J is TRBJ2-3 and V is TRBV29-1, with TRBD1 identical over 8 bases. CDR1 is SQVTM, CDR2 ANQGSEA, per germline. The J segment lost 5 bases and the V segment lost 8 bases, leaving 12 bases of the junction unmatched. There are 14 residues in the CDR3. The CDR3 is CSSGLGQVQDTQYF. CDR3 sequence (DNA): TGCAGCTCCGGCCTGGGACAGGTACAAGATACGCAGTATTTT.

The chain couples TRBV3-1 (or the pseudogene TRBV3-2) to TRBJ1-1; 7 bases align to TRBD1. Germline V lookup: CDR1 LGHDT, CDR2 YNNKEL (reference sequence). The junction had 3 bases not matched to a gene; V was cut back by 1 base and J by 1 base. The CDR3 extends over 15 amino acids. The CDR3 coding sequence is TGTGCCAGCAGCCAAGCCCGGACAGGGAACACTGAAGCTTTCTTT. As protein: CASSQARTGNTEAFF.

V gene TRBV5-4 combines with J gene TRBJ2-5; 9 nucleotides line up with TRBD2. The V segment lost 4 bases and the J segment 3 bases; nucleotides outside the gene matches: 7. CDR1 is SGHNT and CDR2 is YYREEE in the germline V gene (reference sequence). The CDR3 has 15 amino acids. CDR3 residues: CASSPGLAMKETQYF. The CDR3 DNA reads TGTGCCAGCAGCCCGGGACTAGCCATGAAAGAGACCCAGTACTTC.

V is TRBV30 and J is TRBJ2-2; D is possibly TRBD2 (6 bases). Germline-derived CDR1 and CDR2 are GTSNPN and SVGIG (reference sequence). This CDR3 contains 13 residues. Trimming removed 7 bases at V and 7 bases at J, with 16 bases between. CDR3 DNA sequence: TGTGCCTCCCTAGGAGAGGGAGGCGGGGAGCTGTTTTTT. This translates into CASLGEGGGELFF.